This TCR beta chain was retrieved from a study of identical twins. Donors were all healthy Caucasians. TCRdb independently ran MiXCR on the 5' RACE reads; one entry per CDR3 protein. Of 750,000 to 950,000 distinct CDR3 sequences listed, about 12% are singletons. The CDR3 has 17 amino acids. Germline loops: CDR1 KGHDR, CDR2 SFDVKD. Trimming left V 2 bases short and J 7 bases short, with 20 bases between. This clonotype came up a few times. This sample was shared with a second study, whose subject was yellow fever vaccine responses in identical twins. That paper states: Twins' vaccine T cell response reportedly gave the appearance of partial convergence and partial personalization.

Sequencing used PBMCs. This TCR came from a woman under 30 in good health. This chain links TRBV24-1 with TRBJ2-1; weak D call: TRBD1 (8 bases). In nucleotides, the CDR3 is TGTGCCACCAGTGATTCACCGGGAGGACAGGGTGGGAATGAGCAGTTCTTC. Its translation is CATSDSPGGQGGNEQFF.